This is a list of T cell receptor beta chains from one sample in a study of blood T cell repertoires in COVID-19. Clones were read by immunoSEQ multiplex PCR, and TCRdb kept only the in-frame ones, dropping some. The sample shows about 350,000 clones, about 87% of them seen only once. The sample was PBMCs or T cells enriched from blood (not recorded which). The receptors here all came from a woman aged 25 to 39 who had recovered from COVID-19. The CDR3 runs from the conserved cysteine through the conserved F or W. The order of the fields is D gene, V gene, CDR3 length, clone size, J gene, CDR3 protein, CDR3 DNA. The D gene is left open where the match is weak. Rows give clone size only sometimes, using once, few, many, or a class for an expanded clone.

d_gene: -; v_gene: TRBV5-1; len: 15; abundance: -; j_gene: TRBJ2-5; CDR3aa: CASSEGLQETETQYF; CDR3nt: TGCGCCAGCAGCGAAGGACTGCAAGAGACCGAAACCCAGTACTTC
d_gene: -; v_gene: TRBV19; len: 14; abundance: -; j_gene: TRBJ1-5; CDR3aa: CASSTTGKSLPQHF; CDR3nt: TGTGCCAGTAGTACAACAGGGAAGTCTCTGCCCCAGCATTTT
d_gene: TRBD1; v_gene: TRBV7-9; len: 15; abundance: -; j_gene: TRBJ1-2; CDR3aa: CASSSGGQGIYGYTF; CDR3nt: TGTGCCAGCAGCTCAGGAGGACAGGGGATCTATGGCTACACCTTC
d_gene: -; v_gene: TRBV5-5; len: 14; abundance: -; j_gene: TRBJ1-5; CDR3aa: CASSLGVGRGPQHF; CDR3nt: TGTGCCAGCAGCTTGGGGGTGGGAAGGGGGCCCCAGCATTTT
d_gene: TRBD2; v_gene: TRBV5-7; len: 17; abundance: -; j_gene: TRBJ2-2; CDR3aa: CASSLVASGANTGELFF; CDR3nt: TGTGCCAGCAGCTTGGTGGCTAGCGGGGCTAACACCGGGGAGCTGTTTTTT
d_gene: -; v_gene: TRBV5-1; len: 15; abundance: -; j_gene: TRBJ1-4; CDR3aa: CASSFSQGIAEKLFF; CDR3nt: TGCGCCAGCAGCTTCTCCCAGGGAATAGCCGAAAAACTGTTTTTT
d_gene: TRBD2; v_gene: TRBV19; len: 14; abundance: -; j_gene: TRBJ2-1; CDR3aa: CASSIKGTNNEQFF; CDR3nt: TGTGCCAGTAGTATTAAAGGGACTAACAATGAGCAGTTCTTC
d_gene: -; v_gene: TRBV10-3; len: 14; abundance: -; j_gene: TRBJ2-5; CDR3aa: CAISGQTGGETQYF; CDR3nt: TGTGCCATCAGTGGACAGACAGGAGGAGAGACCCAGTACTTC
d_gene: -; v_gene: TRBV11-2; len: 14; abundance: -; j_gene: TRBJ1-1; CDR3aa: CASSAMGLTDEAFF; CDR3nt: TGTGCCAGCAGCGCTATGGGCCTAACCGATGAAGCTTTCTTT
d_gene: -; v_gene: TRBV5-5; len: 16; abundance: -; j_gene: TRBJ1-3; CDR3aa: CASSLAGGRLGNTIYF; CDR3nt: TGTGCCAGCAGCTTGGCGGGGGGGCGCCTTGGAAACACCATATATTTT
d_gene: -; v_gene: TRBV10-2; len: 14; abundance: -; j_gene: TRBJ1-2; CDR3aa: CASSPSGANYGYTF; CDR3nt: TGCGCCAGCAGCCCTTCTGGAGCTAACTATGGCTACACCTTC
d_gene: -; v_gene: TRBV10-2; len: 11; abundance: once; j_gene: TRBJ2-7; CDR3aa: CASRDYYEQYF; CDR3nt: TGCGCCAGCAGGGACTACTACGAGCAGTACTTC
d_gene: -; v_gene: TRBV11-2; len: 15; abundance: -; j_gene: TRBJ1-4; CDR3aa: CASSLGSGPNEKLFF; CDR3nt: TGTGCCAGCAGCTTAGGATCAGGGCCTAATGAAAAACTGTTTTTT
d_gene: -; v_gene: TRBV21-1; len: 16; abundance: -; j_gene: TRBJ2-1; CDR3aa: CATTSRHAGVYNEQFF; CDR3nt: TGTGCCACCACCAGTCGCCATGCGGGGGTTTACAATGAGCAGTTCTTC
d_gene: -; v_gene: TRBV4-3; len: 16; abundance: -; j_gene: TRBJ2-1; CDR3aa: CASSPGVRTSYNEQFF; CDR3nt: TGCGCCAGCAGCCCCGGCGTCAGGACAAGCTACAATGAGCAGTTCTTC
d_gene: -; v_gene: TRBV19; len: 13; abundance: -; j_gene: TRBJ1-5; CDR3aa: CASSWGHDQPQHF; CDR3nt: TGTGCCAGTAGTTGGGGGCATGATCAGCCCCAGCATTTT
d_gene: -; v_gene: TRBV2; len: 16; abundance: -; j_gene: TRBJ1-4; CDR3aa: CASSAEPVEADEKLFF; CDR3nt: TGTGCCAGCAGTGCTGAACCGGTAGAGGCGGATGAAAAACTGTTTTTT
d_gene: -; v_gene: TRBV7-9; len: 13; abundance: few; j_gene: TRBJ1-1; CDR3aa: CASSLELEGEAFF; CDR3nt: TGTGCCAGCAGCTTAGAGCTGGAGGGTGAAGCTTTCTTT
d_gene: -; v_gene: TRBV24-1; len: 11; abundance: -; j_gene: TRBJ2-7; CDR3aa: CATHTDYEQYF; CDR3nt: TGTGCCACCCACACCGACTACGAGCAGTACTTC
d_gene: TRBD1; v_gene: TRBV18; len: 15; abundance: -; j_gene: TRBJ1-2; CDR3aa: CASSPVDRVGYGYTF; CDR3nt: TGTGCCAGCTCACCAGTGGACAGGGTAGGGTATGGCTACACCTTC
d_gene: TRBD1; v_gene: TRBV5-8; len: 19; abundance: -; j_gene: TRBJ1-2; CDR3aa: CASSSRRFDRGRIDYGYTF; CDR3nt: TGTGCCAGCAGCTCACGGAGATTCGACAGGGGGCGAATCGACTATGGCTACACCTTC
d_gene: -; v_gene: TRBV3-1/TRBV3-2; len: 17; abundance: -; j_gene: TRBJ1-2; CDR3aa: CASSQTGGEPIAKGYTF; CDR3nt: TGTGCCAGCAGCCAGACCGGCGGGGAACCAATCGCCAAGGGCTACACCTTC
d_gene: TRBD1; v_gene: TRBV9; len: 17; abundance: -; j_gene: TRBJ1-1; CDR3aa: CASSPRSYGTVNTEAFF; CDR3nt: TGTGCCAGCAGCCCCAGAAGTTACGGGACAGTAAACACTGAAGCTTTCTTT
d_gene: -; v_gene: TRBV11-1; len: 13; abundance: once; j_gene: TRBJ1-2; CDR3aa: CASSLAEASGYTF; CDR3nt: TGTGCCAGCAGCTTAGCGGAGGCTAGTGGCTACACCTTC
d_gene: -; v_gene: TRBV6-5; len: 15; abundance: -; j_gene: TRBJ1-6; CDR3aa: CASTDRSSYNSPLHF; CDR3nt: TGTGCCAGCACCGACAGGAGCTCCTATAATTCACCCCTCCACTTT
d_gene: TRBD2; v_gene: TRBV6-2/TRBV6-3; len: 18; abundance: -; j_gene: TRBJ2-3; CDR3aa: CASSYVGHRGGIYDTQYF; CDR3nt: TGTGCCAGCAGTTACGTGGGCCATCGGGGGGGTATCTATGATACGCAGTATTTT
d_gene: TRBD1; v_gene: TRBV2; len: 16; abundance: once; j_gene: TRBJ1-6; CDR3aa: CASSERQGVSNSPLHF; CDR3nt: TGTGCCAGCAGTGAACGGCAGGGGGTTTCAAATTCACCCCTCCACTTT
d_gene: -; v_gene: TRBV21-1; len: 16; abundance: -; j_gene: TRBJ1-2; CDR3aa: CASSKDRGKNNYGYTF; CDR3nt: TGTGCCAGCAGCAAAGACAGGGGCAAAAATAACTATGGCTACACCTTC
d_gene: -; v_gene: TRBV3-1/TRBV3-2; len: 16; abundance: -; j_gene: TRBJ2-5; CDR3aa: CASSLFGSAIQETQYF; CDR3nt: TGTGCCAGCAGCCTCTTCGGGTCGGCAATTCAAGAGACCCAGTACTTC